What follows are 28 T cell receptor beta chains derived from one specimen sequenced in a study of T cell responses to AZD1222 COVID-19 vaccine. The assay was immunoSEQ multiplex PCR, and TCRdb's table has in-frame clones only and misses some. The data show about 67,000 clones, with 80% to 85% seen just once and around 21% held by the top ten. The sample consisted of peripheral blood, taken on day 0 of AZD1222 vaccination. These receptors were taken from an adult in good health.

This chain joins TRBV11-2 and TRBJ2-4, with D perhaps assigned TRBD1 or TRBD2 (5 bases each). CDR3 length: 17 amino acids. CDR1 is SGHAT and CDR2 is FQNNGV in the germline V gene. Trimming cost V 6 bases and J 1 base, with 19 bases left between them. This CDR3 reads CASRRWGRTEAKNIQYF. The CDR3 nucleotides are TGTGCCAGCAGAAGATGGGGACGGACCGAGGCCAAAAACATTCAGTACTTC.

The J gene is TRBJ2-1, the V gene TRBV7-9; 9 nucleotides line up with TRBD2. V was pared by 5 bases and J by 4 bases, with 12 bases of the junction left unmatched. Germline V lookup: CDR1 SEHNR, CDR2 FQNEAQ (reference sequence). This CDR3 is 17 amino acids long. The CDR3 is CASSIHSGGRQYNEQFF. The DNA of the CDR3 is TGTGCCAGCAGCATACATAGCGGGGGCCGTCAATACAATGAGCAGTTCTTC.

This chain joins TRBV28 and TRBJ2-7; TRBD1 matches 8 bases. There are 15 residues in the CDR3. Germline trimming cut 7 bases from V and 0 bases from J; bases unmatched to any gene: 8. Germline assignment: CDR1 MDHEN and CDR2 SYDVKM. In DNA form, the CDR3 reads TGTGCCAGCACCACGGACAGGGACAGCTCCTACGAGCAGTACTTC. Encoded protein: CASTTDRDSSYEQYF.

This chain connects TRBV5-5 to TRBJ1-3, with D hard to call. The germline V and J ends were trimmed by 4 bases and 0 bases, with 14 bases remaining between them. CDR3 size: 16 residues. Germline CDR1 and CDR2: SGHKS and YYEKEE (reference sequence). CDR3 nucleotides: TGTGCCAGCAGCAGAAAGACATTCAGCTCTGGAAACACCATATATTTT. Amino acid sequence: CASSRKTFSSGNTIYF.

This chain joins TRBV6-6 and TRBJ2-1; D is tentatively TRBD1 or TRBD2 (5 bases each). V shed 0 bases and J shed 14 bases, with 14 bases lying between them. This CDR3 region has 13 residues. The germline gives CDR1 MNHNY, CDR2 SVGAGI (reference sequence). The CDR3 loop is CASSYSNRLGEFF. CDR3 DNA sequence: TGTGCCAGCAGTTACTCGAATCGCCTGGGGGAGTTCTTC.

V and J are TRBV28 and TRBJ2-5, with TRBD2 matching 8 bases. CDR1 MDHEN and CDR2 SYDVKM come from the germline V gene. The V gene end was trimmed by 9 bases and the J gene end by 1 base; junction bases not matched to a gene: 7. The CDR3 covers 14 residues. The CDR3 coding sequence is TGTGCCAGTAGGACTAGCAGACGCCAAGAGACCCAGTACTTC. Translating gives CASRTSRRQETQYF.

The gene calls are TRBV7-8 and TRBJ1-1; no reliable D call. Germline loops: CDR1 SGHVS, CDR2 FQNEAQ. V was cut by 3 bases and J by 1 base, with 9 bases left in between. The CDR3 loop spans 14 amino acids. The CDR3 DNA sequence: TGTGCCAGCAGCTTGCACTCCGGGAACACTGAAGCTTTCTTT. Its translation: CASSLHSGNTEAFF.

The chain links TRBV19 to TRBJ2-7; either TRBD1 or TRBD2 may fit D (5 bases each). Germline V gives CDR1 LNHDA, CDR2 SQIVND (reference sequence). Between the trimmed V and J ends, which lost 6 bases and 4 bases, there was a span of 16 bases. The CDR3 length is 14 residues. CDR3: CASRSPGTHYEQYF. The CDR3 DNA follows: TGTGCCAGTAGATCCCCGGGGACGCATTACGAGCAGTACTTC.

The chain's CDR3 is CASGPGTGPGGAGELFF. The DNA of the CDR3 is TGTGCCAGCGGACCTGGGACGGGCCCCGGCGGGGCCGGGGAGCTGTTTTTT. The gene calls are TRBV4-2 and TRBJ2-2, with a possible D match to TRBD2 (6 bases). CDR1 and CDR2 from the germline V gene are LGHNA and YNFKEQ. This CDR3 region has 17 residues. Between the trimmed V and J ends, which lost 8 bases and 6 bases, there was a span of 25 bases.

This chain uses TRBV4-2 with TRBJ2-2, with 9 bases fitting TRBD2. V trimming: 4 bases; J trimming: 8 bases; junction bases outside the gene matches: 8. The CDR3 is 15 residues long. Germline CDR1 LGHNA, CDR2 YNFKEQ. The CDR3: CASSRSLAGKGELFF. CDR3 coding DNA: TGTGCCAGCAGCCGAAGCCTAGCGGGGAAAGGGGAGCTGTTTTTT.

The rearrangement uses TRBV28 and TRBJ1-3; D ambiguous. Trimming took off 10 bases at V and 3 bases at J, with 13 bases between the two ends. This CDR3 has 13 amino acids. Germline V gene data show CDR1 as MDHEN and CDR2 as SYDVKM. CDR3 bases: TGTGCCACCAGAACCAACGGTGGAAACACCATATATTTT. It specifies CATRTNGGNTIYF.

This chain uses TRBV5-1 with TRBJ2-1; D uncertain. V was clipped by 2 bases and J by 0 bases, with 15 bases between them. From germline, CDR1 is SGHRS and CDR2 YFSETQ. The CDR3 covers 17 residues. In DNA form, the CDR3 reads TGCGCCAGCAGCTTTTCCGGCAGCCCTAGCTCCTACAATGAGCAGTTCTTC. Its translation is CASSFSGSPSSYNEQFF.

CDR3 residues: CASSYSIQEILAYGQPQHF. The CDR3 coding sequence is TGTGCCAGCAGTTACTCGATTCAAGAGATACTGGCTTACGGTCAGCCCCAGCATTTT. The rearrangement joins TRBV6-2 or TRBV6-3 to TRBJ1-5; no clear D. This CDR3 is 19 amino acids long. CDR1 is MNHEY and CDR2 is SVGEGT in the germline V gene. The V end was cut by 0 bases, the J end by 6 bases, with 24 bases between.

The V call is TRBV27, the J call TRBJ2-3; TRBD2 aligns across 13 bases. The V segment lost 4 bases and the J segment 3 bases; nucleotides outside the gene matches: 4. The CDR3 has 16 amino acids. Germline V gene data show CDR1 as MNHEY and CDR2 as SMNVEV (reference sequence). The CDR3 DNA reads as TGTGCCAGCAGTTCCCCGACTAGCGGGGGGACAGATACGCAGTATTTT. This codes for CASSSPTSGGTDTQYF.

In its sample, this clone was seen once. This chain connects TRBV6-6 to TRBJ1-3; D perhaps matches TRBD1 (6 bases). Trimming removed 10 bases at V and 4 bases at J, with 14 bases between. The CDR3 covers 13 residues. Germline V gene lookup returns CDR1 MNHNY and CDR2 SVGAGI (reference sequence). This CDR3 is CATHRGLGNTIYF. Here the CDR3 DNA reads TGTGCCACCCACCGGGGGCTCGGAAACACCATATATTTT.

The chain links TRBV18 to TRBJ2-7; 7 bases are shared with TRBD1. This CDR3 is built from 15 residues. The trim removed 3 bases at V and 3 bases at J, leaving 8 bases unmatched. Germline values: CDR1 KGHSH, CDR2 LQKENI. CDR3 DNA sequence: TGTGCCAGCTCACCCGTGACAGGGACGGTCTACGAGCAGTACTTC. This gives the protein CASSPVTGTVYEQYF.

The V and J genes are TRBV7-6 and TRBJ2-7; 11 bases align to TRBD1. V lost 5 bases and J lost 3; bases outside the gene matches: 3. Per the germline V gene, CDR1 is SGHVS and CDR2 is FNYEAQ. This CDR3 contains 14 residues. In DNA form, the CDR3 reads TGTGCCAGCAGCGTAGGGACAGGGGGCTACGAGCAGTACTTC. It is translated as CASSVGTGGYEQYF.

The chain links TRBV11-2 to TRBJ2-7, with D unclear. This CDR3 has 13 amino acids. Deletions cut 6 bases from V and 3 bases from J, with 12 bases between. CDR1 and CDR2 from the germline V gene are SGHAT and FQNNGV. As DNA, the CDR3 is TGTGCCAGCAGGTTAACAGAAATCTACGAGCAGTACTTC. Its translation: CASRLTEIYEQYF.

The J gene is TRBJ1-2, the V gene TRBV28; 9 bases are a match to TRBD1. Losses at the gene ends were 4 bases for V and 6 bases for J; bases not matched to a gene: 15. The germline gives CDR1 MDHEN, CDR2 SYDVKM. This CDR3 is 17 amino acids long. The CDR3: CASSSAGTGRARDGYTF. For the CDR3, the DNA is TGTGCCAGCAGTTCTGCGGGGACAGGGAGAGCGCGGGATGGCTACACCTTC.

The V gene is TRBV5-5, the J gene TRBJ2-3, with D possibly TRBD2 on 5 matching bases. Germline V CDR1 and CDR2: SGHKS, YYEKEE (reference sequence). The CDR3 sequence is 15 residues long. V was pared by 4 bases and J by 4 bases, with 16 bases between. The CDR3 reads CASSKDGPGADTQYF. The CDR3 region has the DNA TGTGCCAGCAGCAAGGACGGCCCCGGGGCAGATACGCAGTATTTT. The complete variable domain, with remaining parts taken from reference TRBV5-5 and TRBJ2-3, reads DAGVTQSPTHLIKTRGQQVTLRCSPISGHKSVSWYQQVLGQGPQFIFQYYEKEERGRGNFPDRFSARQFPNYSSELNVNALLLGDSALYLCASSKDGPGADTQYFGPGTRLTVL.

The J gene is TRBJ1-4, the V gene TRBV6-5; no reliable D call. Between the trimmed V and J ends, which lost 8 bases and 4 bases, there was a span of 8 bases. The CDR3 totals 12 residues. Looked up from germline, CDR1 is MNHEY and CDR2 is SVGAGI. The CDR3 DNA sequence: TGTGCCAGCCGACGGAGTAATGAAAAACTGTTTTTT. Amino acids: CASRRSNEKLFF.

The chain uses TRBV29-1 and TRBJ2-7; D unresolved. The V and J ends lost 0 bases and 5 bases respectively, with 5 bases between them. This CDR3 has 11 residues. The V gene's germline CDR1 is SQVTM and CDR2 ANQGSEA. The DNA of the CDR3 is TGCAGCGTTGAAGAACGGGACGAGCAGTACTTC. Its translation is CSVEERDEQYF.

The CDR3 nucleotides read TGTGCTAGTGGTTTGGCGGGGGGCTTGGGCTACACCTTC. Encoded protein: CASGLAGGLGYTF. The rearrangement links TRBV12-5 to TRBJ1-2; tentative D call: TRBD1 (6 bases). This CDR3 spans 13 amino acids. Germline V gene lookup returns CDR1 LGHNT and CDR2 FRNRAP. V lost 1 base and J lost 8, with 11 bases in between.

The chain uses TRBV24-1 and TRBJ1-1; TRBD1 agrees at 7 bases. J gave up 0 bases and V 7 bases, and 4 bases lay outside the gene matches. The CDR3 runs 14 residues. In germline, CDR1 is KGHDR, CDR2 SFDVKD. The CDR3 protein is CATRDREMNTEAFF. The CDR3 DNA reads TGTGCCACCAGAGACAGGGAGATGAACACTGAAGCTTTCTTT.

The chain has TRBV3-1 (or the pseudogene TRBV3-2) and TRBJ1-5; 11 nucleotides agree with TRBD1. The CDR3 is made up of 15 amino acids. J lost 2 bases, V lost 5 bases, and 2 bases had no gene match. The germline V gene has CDR1 LGHDT and CDR2 YNNKEL (reference sequence). CDR3 sequence: CASSWGQGGNQPQHF. For the CDR3, the DNA is TGTGCCAGCAGCTGGGGACAGGGGGGCAATCAGCCCCAGCATTTT.

The chain couples TRBV5-1 to TRBJ1-3; D gene uncertain. Trimming removed 4 bases at V and 0 bases at J, with 11 bases between. CDR3 size: 15 residues. Germline V gene lookup returns CDR1 SGHRS and CDR2 YFSETQ. The CDR3 is CASSLGGNSGNTIYF. CDR3 coding DNA: TGCGCCAGCAGCCTTGGCGGGAACTCTGGAAACACCATATATTTT.

CDR3 sequence: CASSIEEGWTEQYF. The CDR3 DNA follows: TGTGCCAGTAGTATAGAGGAGGGTTGGACCGAGCAGTACTTC. This rearrangement joins TRBV19 to TRBJ2-7; D possibly corresponds to TRBD2 (6 bases). The CDR3 has 14 residues. V lost 0 bases and J 6 bases, leaving 12 bases between the germline ends. The V gene's germline CDR1 is LNHDA and CDR2 SQIVND (reference sequence).

This chain connects TRBV19 to TRBJ2-7; 8 nucleotides match TRBD1. V shed 8 bases and J 2 bases; nucleotides not matched to a gene: 2. The CDR3 runs to 12 residues. Germline-derived CDR1 and CDR2 are LNHDA and SQIVND (reference sequence). The CDR3, as DNA: TGTGCCAGTGGGACAGGACCCTACGAGCAGTACTTC. Its protein product is CASGTGPYEQYF.